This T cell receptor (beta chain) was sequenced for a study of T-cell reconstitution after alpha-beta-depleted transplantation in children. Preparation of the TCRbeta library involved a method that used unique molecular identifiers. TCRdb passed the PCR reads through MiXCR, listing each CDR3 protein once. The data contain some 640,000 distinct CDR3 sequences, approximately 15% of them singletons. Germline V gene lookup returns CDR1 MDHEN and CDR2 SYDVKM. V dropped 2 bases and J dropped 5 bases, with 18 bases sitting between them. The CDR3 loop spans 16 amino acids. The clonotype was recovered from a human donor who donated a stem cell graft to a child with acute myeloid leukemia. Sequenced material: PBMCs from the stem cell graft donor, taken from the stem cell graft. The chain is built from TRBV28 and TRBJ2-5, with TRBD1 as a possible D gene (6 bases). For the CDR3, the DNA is TGTGCCAGCAGTTTAATTCGCGGTTCAGGGGATGAGACCCAGTACTTC. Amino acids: CASSLIRGSGDETQYF.